The clone carrying this T cell receptor beta chain was detected only a few times. Germline CDR1 and CDR2: MNHEY and SVGEGT. Trimming removed 6 bases from V and 5 bases from J, with 13 bases in between. The CDR3 is 13 amino acids. This specimen belongs to a study of T cell responses to AZD1222 COVID-19 vaccine. Generated by immunoSEQ multiplex PCR, the TCRdb table keeps only in-frame clones and is missing some. This sample has more than 110,000 clones; approximately 90% occur once, and the top ten carry roughly 6%. Sample: peripheral blood, taken on day 0 of AZD1222 vaccination. The V and J genes are TRBV6-2 or TRBV6-3 and TRBJ1-2; possible D gene TRBD1, 6 bases. This TCR was sampled from an adult in good health. CDR3 residues: CASRPTGLYGYTF. DNA for the CDR3: TGTGCCAGCAGGCCTACAGGGTTGTATGGCTACACCTTC.